The TCR beta chain described here comes from a study of T cell responses to AZD1222 COVID-19 vaccine. Assay: immunoSEQ multiplex PCR; the TCRdb copy retains only in-frame clones and omits some. The table lists some 63,000 clones, roughly 87% of them singletons. A remark on this clone: The antigen remains undetermined.

Findings of the study overall: Distributed over spike, vaccine-associated CD4 TCRs predominated at 160-218 and 743-854.

The material was peripheral blood, obtained 28 days after the second AZD1222 dose. The origin of this receptor is an adult who received the AZD1222 COVID-19 vaccine.

CDR3 nucleotide sequence: TGTGCCAGCAGTGAAGGAGGAGGTGTCTATGGCTACACCTTC. It translates to CASSEGGGVYGYTF. The V gene is TRBV6-1, the J gene TRBJ1-2; D uncertain. CDR1 is MNHNS and CDR2 is SASEGT in the germline V gene. V was shortened by 1 base and J by 4 bases, with 10 bases between the two germline ends. The CDR3 is 14 residues long.